Listed below are T cell receptor beta chains from one sample, sequenced in a study of blood T cell repertoires in COVID-19. Clones were sequenced by immunoSEQ multiplex PCR, and TCRdb holds only the in-frame ones, with some missing. The sample lists some 250,000 clones; around nine tenths were seen once. The sample taken for sequencing was PBMCs or T cells enriched from blood (not recorded which). The receptors originated from a man aged 40-50 years who had recovered from COVID-19. Both conserved end residues are part of each CDR3. Each record gives: clone size, V gene, D gene, J gene, CDR3 DNA, CDR3 protein. D genes are given only for firm matches. The size field is filled for only some rows; it gives once, few, many or a size class.

clone_size: few; v_call: TRBV2; d_call: TRBD1; j_call: TRBJ1-6; cdr3_nt: TGTGCCAGCAGTAATAGACAGGGTGGCAATTCACCCCTCCACTTT; cdr3_aa: CASSNRQGGNSPLHF
clone_size: NA; v_call: TRBV29-1; d_call: NA; j_call: TRBJ2-5; cdr3_nt: TGCAGCGTTGATAGGTCAGGAGGCCAAGAGACCCAGTACTTC; cdr3_aa: CSVDRSGGQETQYF
clone_size: NA; v_call: TRBV5-1; d_call: NA; j_call: TRBJ2-3; cdr3_nt: TGCGCCAGCAGCTTGGGAGCCAGGGAAGCAGATACGCAGTATTTT; cdr3_aa: CASSLGAREADTQYF
clone_size: NA; v_call: TRBV11-2; d_call: NA; j_call: TRBJ1-3; cdr3_nt: TGTGCCAGCAGCCCCGGACAGCTCGCGGACACCATATATTTT; cdr3_aa: CASSPGQLADTIYF
clone_size: NA; v_call: TRBV5-1; d_call: TRBD1; j_call: TRBJ2-1; cdr3_nt: TGCGCCAGCAGCTGGGGGACAGCTTACAATGAGCAGTTCTTC; cdr3_aa: CASSWGTAYNEQFF
clone_size: NA; v_call: TRBV5-1; d_call: TRBD1; j_call: TRBJ1-1; cdr3_nt: TGCGCCAGCAGCTTGGGGACAGGGGGCTTACGAACTGAAGCTTTCTTT; cdr3_aa: CASSLGTGGLRTEAFF
clone_size: NA; v_call: TRBV11-2; d_call: NA; j_call: TRBJ2-6; cdr3_nt: TGTGCCAGCAGCTCTCAGGTATCCGGGGCCAACGTCCTGACTTTC; cdr3_aa: CASSSQVSGANVLTF
clone_size: NA; v_call: TRBV12-3/TRBV12-4; d_call: NA; j_call: TRBJ2-7; cdr3_nt: TGTGCCACCTCCGTCGGGTTTGACTACGAGCAGTACTTC; cdr3_aa: CATSVGFDYEQYF
clone_size: NA; v_call: TRBV5-8; d_call: TRBD2; j_call: TRBJ2-1; cdr3_nt: TGTGCCAGCAGCTTGGCCCCGACTAGCGGGATCAATGAGCAGTTCTTC; cdr3_aa: CASSLAPTSGINEQFF
clone_size: NA; v_call: TRBV21-1; d_call: NA; j_call: TRBJ2-2; cdr3_nt: TGTGCCAGCAGCATTCCTAGTCTCACCGGGGAGCTGTTTTTT; cdr3_aa: CASSIPSLTGELFF
clone_size: NA; v_call: TRBV6-5; d_call: NA; j_call: TRBJ1-4; cdr3_nt: TGTGCCAGCAGTCGAACACATACAACTAATGAAAAACTGTTTTTT; cdr3_aa: CASSRTHTTNEKLFF
clone_size: NA; v_call: TRBV5-1; d_call: NA; j_call: TRBJ1-1; cdr3_nt: TGCGCCAGCACCTATGGACAGGAAGCTTTCTTT; cdr3_aa: CASTYGQEAFF
clone_size: NA; v_call: TRBV28; d_call: TRBD1; j_call: TRBJ2-2; cdr3_nt: TGTGCCAGCACGGGACAGGGCTTCACCGGGGAGCTGTTTTTT; cdr3_aa: CASTGQGFTGELFF
clone_size: NA; v_call: TRBV29-1; d_call: NA; j_call: TRBJ1-3; cdr3_nt: TGCAGCATATCAGGGGTCGGAAACACCATATATTTT; cdr3_aa: CSISGVGNTIYF
clone_size: NA; v_call: TRBV4-2; d_call: TRBD2; j_call: TRBJ2-7; cdr3_nt: TGTGCCAGCAGCCAAGTAGACGCCGGACTAGCGGGAAAAAGATACGAGCAGTACTTC; cdr3_aa: CASSQVDAGLAGKRYEQYF
clone_size: few; v_call: TRBV18; d_call: TRBD1; j_call: TRBJ2-7; cdr3_nt: TGTGCCAGCTCACCGGGACAGGGATCATACGAGCAGTACTTC; cdr3_aa: CASSPGQGSYEQYF
clone_size: few; v_call: TRBV11-1; d_call: NA; j_call: TRBJ1-5; cdr3_nt: TGTGCCAGCAGCTTAGTACACGGGGTTTCGTATCAGCCCCAGCATTTT; cdr3_aa: CASSLVHGVSYQPQHF
clone_size: NA; v_call: TRBV30; d_call: NA; j_call: TRBJ2-7; cdr3_nt: TGTGCCTGGAGTGGGGACTCTAGCTCCTACGAGCAGTACTTC; cdr3_aa: CAWSGDSSSYEQYF
clone_size: NA; v_call: TRBV18; d_call: TRBD1; j_call: TRBJ2-6; cdr3_nt: TGTGCCAGCTCCCTGAGGGACAGGGGGCGTACTGGGGCCAACGTCCTGACTTTC; cdr3_aa: CASSLRDRGRTGANVLTF
clone_size: once; v_call: TRBV4-1; d_call: NA; j_call: TRBJ2-1; cdr3_nt: TGCGCCAGCAGCCAAGGGAGGACACTCGGAGGGAGTGAGCAGTTCTTC; cdr3_aa: CASSQGRTLGGSEQFF
clone_size: many; v_call: TRBV9; d_call: TRBD1; j_call: TRBJ2-1; cdr3_nt: TGTGCCAGCACCGAGACAGGGCTCCCCTACAATGAGCAGTTCTTC; cdr3_aa: CASTETGLPYNEQFF
clone_size: NA; v_call: TRBV4-1; d_call: TRBD1; j_call: TRBJ1-5; cdr3_nt: TGCGCCAGCAGCCAAGATCGAGGGGAACAGGGGACTCAGCCCCAGCATTTT; cdr3_aa: CASSQDRGEQGTQPQHF